The 21 T cell receptor beta chains reported below all come from one sample, sequenced in a study of blood T cells in healthy people across ages. Primers used in a second PCR of about 6 to 11 cycles were a sample-barcoded 5' primer and a J-beta primer mix. TCRdb re-derived calls from the 5' RACE reads in MiXCR, one entry per CDR3 protein. The sample holds more than 900,000 distinct CDR3 sequences; 25% to 35% are singletons and the top ten take 10%. These data were likewise used in another study, on T cells of mothers and their children.

The specimen sequenced was blood. These receptors all come from a woman in her forties in good health.

This clonotype was seen repeatedly, ten times or more. V usage is TRBV5-4 and J usage is TRBJ2-7; no reliable D call. The CDR3 loop spans 15 amino acids. Germline V gene lookup returns CDR1 SGHNT and CDR2 YYREEE (reference sequence). With 0 bases removed from V and 2 bases from J, the gap between germline ends came to 12 bases. The CDR3 nucleotides read TGTGCCAGCAGCTTGGAGGGCTCCAGGCCCTACGAGCAGTACTTC. Translation gives CASSLEGSRPYEQYF. The full variable domain, its missing parts supplied by reference TRBV5-4 and TRBJ2-7, is ETGVTQSPTHLIKTRGQQVTLRCSSQSGHNTVSWYQQALGQGPQFIFQYYREEENGRGNFPPRFSGLQFPNYSSELNVNALELDDSALYLCASSLEGSRPYEQYFGPGTRLTVT.

In regard to this clonotype: An end of the junction differs from the germline gene, which may be a read error. This sequence joins TRBV2 and TRBJ2-5, with a tentative D call TRBD2 (5 bases). CDR1 and CDR2 (germline): SNHLY, FYNNEI. The CDR3 has 13 residues. This CDR3 reads CASSVGGWETQYF. The DNA of the CDR3 is TGTGCCAGCAGTGTAGGCGGATGGGAGACCCAGTACTTT.

The chain uses TRBV7-2 and TRBJ2-5, with 12 bases lining up with TRBD2. The CDR3 extends over 17 amino acids. The germline CDR1 and CDR2 sequences are SGHTA and FQGNSA. Trimming took 7 bases from V and 1 from J; bases not matched to a gene: 10. The CDR3 DNA reads TGTGCCAGCACGATAGGGACTAGCGGGCGGTCCCAAGAGACCCAGTACTTC. This gives the protein CASTIGTSGRSQETQYF.

In the case of this clonotype: A read error is possible here, since a much larger clone lies one base away. V and J are TRBV29-1 and TRBJ2-7; D unclear. CDR1 is SQVTM, CDR2 ANQGSEA, per germline. Trimming pared 3 bases from V and 9 bases from J, leaving 15 bases between. The CDR3 is 12 amino acids. CDR3 region: CSVDGPAVWQYF. CDR3 sequence (DNA): TGCAGCGTTGACGGGCCCGCCGTCTGGCAGTACTTC.

This clonotype was seen only a few times. The chain links TRBV6-4 to TRBJ2-1; TRBD1 aligns across 7 bases. V shed 10 bases, J shed 0 bases, and the junction held 9 bases outside the gene matches. Germline V lookup: CDR1 MRHNA, CDR2 SNTAGT. The CDR3 loop spans 15 amino acids. The CDR3 nucleotides read TGTGCCACCTCATTTAGGACAGGCTCCTACAATGAGCAGTTCTTC. It yields the protein CATSFRTGSYNEQFF.

The chain carries TRBV29-1 and TRBJ1-1; 9 nucleotides align to TRBD1. CDR1 and CDR2 (germline): SQVTM, ANQGSEA. J lost 5 bases, V lost 4 bases, and 8 bases had no gene match. CDR3 size: 14 residues. The CDR3 sequence is CSVGPRQGGTEAFF. CDR3 DNA sequence: TGCAGCGTTGGCCCTCGACAGGGGGGGACTGAAGCTTTCTTT. Based on the CDR3 plus reference TRBV29-1 and TRBJ1-1, the full variable domain is SAVISQKPSRDICQRGTSLTIQCQVDSQVTMMFWYRQQPGQSLTLIATANQGSEATYESGFVIDKFPISRPNLTFSTLTVSNMSPEDSSIYLCSVGPRQGGTEAFFGQGTRLTVV.

The chain links TRBV28 to TRBJ1-3; 7 positions match TRBD1. There are 15 residues in the CDR3. The trim removed 6 bases at V and 0 bases at J, leaving 5 bases unmatched. Germline V gene data show CDR1 as MDHEN and CDR2 as SYDVKM. CDR3 DNA sequence: TGTGCCAGCAGGCGGGACAGCCTCTCTGGAAACACCATATATTTT. This translates into CASRRDSLSGNTIYF. The whole variable domain, filled in from reference TRBV28 and TRBJ1-3, reads DVKVTQSSRYLVKRTGEKVFLECVQDMDHENMFWYRQDPGLGLRLIYFSYDVKMKEKGDIPEGYSVSREKKERFSLILESASTNQTSMYLCASRRDSLSGNTIYFGEGSWLTVV.

The V call is TRBV15, the J call TRBJ2-5; D gene uncertain. CDR1 is LNHNV, CDR2 YYDKDF, per germline (reference sequence). V dropped 6 bases and J dropped 5 bases, with 13 bases sitting between them. The CDR3 consists of 13 residues. The CDR3 DNA reads TGTGCCACCAGTGGGGTCGGGTGGGAGACCCAGTACTTC. Its translation: CATSGVGWETQYF.

This clonotype appeared many times. V usage is TRBV5-1 and J usage is TRBJ2-7, with TRBD1 matching over 8 bases. Germline V gene data show CDR1 as SGHRS and CDR2 as YFSETQ. V shed 7 bases, J shed 2 bases, and the junction held 5 bases outside the gene matches. The CDR3 is 13 residues long. The CDR3 DNA is TGCGCCAGCCAAAAACAGGGGGCCTACGAGCAGTACTTC. Translated: CASQKQGAYEQYF. Full variable domain (missing parts from reference TRBV5-1 and TRBJ2-7): KAGVTQTPRYLIKTRGQQVTLSCSPISGHRSVSWYQQTPGQGLQFLFEYFSETQRNKGNFPGRFSGRQFSNSRSEMNVSTLELGDSALYLCASQKQGAYEQYFGPGTRLTVT.

The chain combines TRBV7-2 with TRBJ2-5; tentatively, D is TRBD1 or TRBD2 (5 bases each). This CDR3 is 14 amino acids long. Germline-derived CDR1 and CDR2 are SGHTA and FQGNSA. The V end lost 5 bases, the J end lost 3 bases, and 13 bases lay between the germline ends. The CDR3: CASSLWDGEETQYF. The DNA for the CDR3 is TGTGCCAGCAGCCTCTGGGACGGCGAAGAGACCCAGTACTTC.

V is TRBV12-3 or TRBV12-4 and J is TRBJ1-2; 10 bases agree with TRBD1. CDR3 length equals 15 residues. The junction had 13 bases not matched to a gene; V was cut back by 8 bases and J by 7 bases. The CDR3 loop is CASSSSGTGAVGYTF. CDR3 DNA: TGTGCCAGCTCCTCATCGGGGACAGGGGCAGTTGGCTACACCTTC.

The chain recombines TRBV2 with TRBJ2-1; D uncertain. Germline V lookup: CDR1 SNHLY, CDR2 FYNNEI. Trimming took off 1 base at V and 0 bases at J, with 7 bases between the two ends. The CDR3 consists of 15 residues. Written as DNA, the CDR3 is TGTGCCAGCAGTGAAGAACAGACCTCCTACAATGAGCAGTTCTTC. Its translation: CASSEEQTSYNEQFF.

This clonotype was counted at least ten times. The rearrangement uses TRBV7-9 and TRBJ2-7, with D perhaps TRBD1 (5 bases). V gave up 4 bases and J gave up 7 bases, with 8 bases separating them. Germline CDR1 and CDR2: SEHNR and FQNEAQ (reference sequence). This CDR3 comprises 11 residues. CDR3 protein: CASSSRTEQYF. In DNA form, the CDR3 reads TGTGCCAGCAGCTCCCGGACAGAGCAGTACTTC.

At least ten counts were recorded for this clonotype. The V gene is TRBV30, the J gene TRBJ2-1, with 7 bases identical to TRBD2. There are 15 residues in the CDR3. Germline lookup yields CDR1 GTSNPN and CDR2 SVGIG (reference sequence). With V trimmed by 2 bases and J by 3 bases, 7 bases remained unmatched. DNA of the CDR3: TGTGCCTGGAGTCAAATTGGGGGGGGCTACAATGAGCAGTTCTTC. It is translated as CAWSQIGGGYNEQFF.

This clonotype was detected a few times. The J gene is TRBJ1-2, the V gene TRBV7-9; D might be TRBD1 (6 bases). V gave up 2 bases and J gave up 2 bases, with 12 bases separating them. The CDR3 is 15 amino acids. Per the germline V gene, CDR1 is SEHNR and CDR2 is FQNEAQ (reference sequence). The CDR3 nucleotides read TGTGCCAGCAGCTTACCGGCCGGGGGCAACTATGGCTACACCTTC. Translating gives CASSLPAGGNYGYTF.

This rearrangement joins TRBV6-6 to TRBJ1-6; D possibly corresponds to TRBD1 (5 bases). Germline V gives CDR1 MNHNY, CDR2 SVGAGI (reference sequence). V lost 2 bases and J 8 bases, leaving 13 bases between the germline ends. The CDR3 spans 15 residues. In nucleotides, the CDR3 is TGTGCCAGCAGTTACGGCAGGGAGGTTGATTCACCCCTCCACTTT. Its protein is CASSYGREVDSPLHF.

The chain carries TRBV19 and TRBJ2-7; D may be TRBD1 or TRBD2 (5 bases each). This CDR3 contains 15 residues. V gave up 3 bases and J gave up 1 base, with 13 bases separating them. The germline V gene encodes CDR1 LNHDA and CDR2 SQIVND (reference sequence). This CDR3 reads CASSISGTASYEQYF. CDR3 DNA sequence: TGTGCCAGTAGTATCTCCGGGACGGCTTCCTACGAGCAGTACTTC.

The table lists this clonotype with many counts. V is TRBV9 and J is TRBJ2-1; TRBD2 might be the D (6 bases). Trimming removed 4 bases at V and 3 bases at J, with 14 bases between. Germline CDR1 is SGDLS and CDR2 is YYNGEE. CDR3 length: 15 amino acids. Written as DNA, the CDR3 is TGTGCCAGCAGCCTTGGACTATCGGACTACAATGAGCAGTTCTTC. Residues: CASSLGLSDYNEQFF.

The chain is built from TRBV5-1 and TRBJ2-3; 7 bases align to TRBD2. From germline, CDR1 is SGHRS and CDR2 YFSETQ. CDR3 length: 16 amino acids. The V gene end was trimmed by 1 base and the J gene end by 4 bases; junction bases not matched to a gene: 9. DNA for the CDR3: TGCGCCAGCAGCTTGAGTCCAGCGGGGAGTTCAGATACGCAGTATTTT. Encoded protein: CASSLSPAGSSDTQYF.

This clonotype was counted between two and nine times. V usage is TRBV7-9 and J usage is TRBJ1-2; D gene ambiguous. The CDR3 sequence is 14 residues long. Germline CDR1 SEHNR, CDR2 FQNEAQ (reference sequence). V lost 1 base and J 3 bases, leaving 9 bases between the germline ends. Here the CDR3 reads CASSLVGNYYGYTF. The CDR3 DNA is TGTGCCAGCAGCTTAGTGGGGAACTACTATGGCTACACCTTC. Together with reference TRBV7-9 and TRBJ1-2, the CDR3 gives the full variable domain: DTGVSQNPRHKITKRGQNVTFRCDPISEHNRLYWYRQTLGQGPEFLTYFQNEAQLEKSRLLSDRFSAERPKGSFSTLEIQRTEQGDSAMYLCASSLVGNYYGYTFGSGTRLTVV.

There are many counts of this clonotype. This sequence joins TRBV20-1 and TRBJ2-6, with D hard to call. This CDR3 is 13 amino acids long. From germline, CDR1 is DFQATT and CDR2 SNEGSKA (reference sequence). V shed 4 bases and J shed 0 bases, with 4 bases lying between them. This chain's CDR3 is CSAKDSGANVLTF. The CDR3 bases are TGCAGTGCTAAGGACTCTGGGGCCAACGTCCTGACTTTC.